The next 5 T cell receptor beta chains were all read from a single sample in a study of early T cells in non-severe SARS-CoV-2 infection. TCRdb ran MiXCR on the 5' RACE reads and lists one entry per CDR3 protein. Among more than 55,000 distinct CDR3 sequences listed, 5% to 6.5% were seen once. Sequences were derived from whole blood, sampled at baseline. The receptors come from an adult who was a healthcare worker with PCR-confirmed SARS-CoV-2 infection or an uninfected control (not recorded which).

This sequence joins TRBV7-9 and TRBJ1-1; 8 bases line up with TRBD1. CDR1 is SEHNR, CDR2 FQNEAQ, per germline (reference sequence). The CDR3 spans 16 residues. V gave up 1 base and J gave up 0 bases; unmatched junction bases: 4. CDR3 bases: TGTGCCAGCAGCTTAGGACGGGACAGGTTGAACACTGAAGCTTTCTTT. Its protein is CASSLGRDRLNTEAFF.

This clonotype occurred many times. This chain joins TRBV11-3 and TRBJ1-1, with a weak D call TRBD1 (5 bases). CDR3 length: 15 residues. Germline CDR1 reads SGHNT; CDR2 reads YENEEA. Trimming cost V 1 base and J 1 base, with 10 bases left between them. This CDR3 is CASSLAGQSNTEAFF. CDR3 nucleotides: TGTGCCAGCAGCTTAGCCGGACAATCGAACACTGAAGCTTTCTTT.

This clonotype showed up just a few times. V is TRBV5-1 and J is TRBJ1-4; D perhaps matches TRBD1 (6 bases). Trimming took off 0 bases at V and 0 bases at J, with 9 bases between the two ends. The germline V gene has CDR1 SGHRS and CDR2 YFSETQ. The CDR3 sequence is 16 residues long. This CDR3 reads CASSLGDTSTNEKLFF. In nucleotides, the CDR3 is TGCGCCAGCAGCTTGGGGGACACCTCAACTAATGAAAAACTGTTTTTT.

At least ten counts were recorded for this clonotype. The CDR3 here is CASSASVAGGQETQYF. In DNA, the CDR3 is TGTGCCAGCAGCGCGAGCGTAGCGGGAGGGCAAGAGACCCAGTACTTC. J is TRBJ2-5 and V is TRBV13, with 11 bases aligning to TRBD2. V lost 5 bases and J lost 2; bases outside the gene matches: 7. This CDR3 is built from 16 residues. From germline, CDR1 is PRHDT and CDR2 FYEKMQ (reference sequence).

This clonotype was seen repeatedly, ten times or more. CDR3: CASSLVTGSNTEAFF. The CDR3 DNA is TGCGCCAGCAGCTTGGTGACAGGGTCGAACACTGAAGCTTTCTTT. The chain combines TRBV5-1 with TRBJ1-1, with 7 nucleotides matching TRBD1. The CDR3 sequence is 15 residues long. Germline V lookup: CDR1 SGHRS, CDR2 YFSETQ. J lost 1 base, V lost 0 bases, and 3 bases had no gene match.